Presented here are 5 T cell receptor beta chains from one specimen sequenced in a study of blood T cell repertoires in COVID-19. Using immunoSEQ multiplex PCR, the repertoire was profiled, and TCRdb retains in-frame clones only, with some absent. This table holds roughly 120,000 clones, around 90% found once. Sequenced sample: peripheral blood. These receptors came from a woman between 45 and 65 years old with acute or convalescent COVID-19.

The table lists this clone with a count of one. The V and J genes are TRBV11-3 and TRBJ2-7, with TRBD2 identical over 10 bases. Per germline, CDR1 SGHNT and CDR2 YENEEA. V was pared by 1 base and J by 7 bases, with 7 bases of the junction left unmatched. CDR3 length: 15 amino acids. The CDR3 DNA follows: TGTGCCAGCAGCTTAGGTCGTAAGCGGGAGGGAGAGCAGTACTTC. Encoded protein: CASSLGRKREGEQYF.

The rearrangement joins TRBV18 to TRBJ2-1, with D maybe TRBD1 (5 bases). Germline V CDR1 and CDR2: KGHSH, LQKENI. With 3 bases removed from V and 4 bases from J, the gap between germline ends came to 7 bases. The CDR3 totals 13 residues. In nucleotides, the CDR3 is TGTGCCAGCTCACCTACAGGTTACAATGAGCAGTTCTTC. As protein: CASSPTGYNEQFF.

The chain is built from TRBV28 and TRBJ2-1, with 10 nucleotides matching TRBD2. In germline, CDR1 is MDHEN, CDR2 SYDVKM. V lost 5 bases, J lost 5 bases, and 6 bases stayed unmatched. CDR3 length: 15 residues. The CDR3 here is CASSPTGLANNEQFF. For the CDR3, the DNA is TGTGCCAGCAGTCCGACGGGACTAGCGAACAATGAGCAGTTCTTC.

The V and J genes are TRBV5-1 and TRBJ2-2; a weak D match, TRBD2 (5 bases). The CDR3 covers 15 residues. Looked up from germline, CDR1 is SGHRS and CDR2 is YFSETQ. Trimming removed 1 base at V and 3 bases at J, with 10 bases between. The CDR3 reads CASSLSTRDTGELFF. The CDR3 bases are TGCGCCAGCAGCTTGAGTACTAGGGACACCGGGGAGCTGTTTTTT.

The V and J genes are TRBV6-5 and TRBJ1-1; TRBD1 aligns across 7 bases. The CDR3 loop spans 12 amino acids. CDR1 and CDR2 (germline): MNHEY, SVGAGI. V dropped 5 bases and J dropped 7; count of bases not matched to a gene: 4. Here the CDR3 DNA reads TGTGCCAGCAGTCGACAGGGCGGTGAAGCTTTCTTT. This codes for CASSRQGGEAFF.